This TCR beta chain comes out of a study of CD8 T cells in ankylosing spondylitis. Findings of the study overall: Reported data indicate significant enrichment of disease-linked clones within matched ankylosing spondylitis synovial fluid. Disease-linked clones were found to be CD8+ and relatively rare in peripheral blood. Past research had described some motif variants in reactive arthritis synovial fluid and blood. The study identified a TCR beta motif of seven or eight highly homologous variants that appeared characteristic of ankylosing spondylitis blood.

The CDR3 loop spans 18 amino acids. Trimming left V 5 bases short and J 0 bases short, with 23 bases between. Germline CDR1 is SGHRS and CDR2 is YFSETQ. Concerning this clonotype itself: The antigen is unknown.

As the method for making TCR beta libraries, quantitative 5'-RACE with molecular barcodes was used. TCRdb re-derived calls from the 5' RACE reads in MiXCR, one entry per CDR3 protein. The profile shows 700,000 to 1,000,000 distinct CDR3 sequences, approximately 12% of them singletons. The origin of this receptor is a male donor with ankylosing spondylitis. The V gene is TRBV5-1, the J gene TRBJ2-5; possibly TRBD2 for D (5 bases). The sequenced sample was blood, either unsorted or a sorted T cell fraction (not recorded which). The CDR3 protein is CASRANILEDSYQETQYF. For the CDR3, the DNA is TGCGCCAGCAGGGCGAATATTTTGGAGGATTCGTACCAAGAGACCCAGTACTTC.